This T cell receptor (beta chain) was captured by sequencing in a study of Tregs in tolerant kidney transplant recipients. Study overall: Recipients received nonmyeloablative bone marrow transplants from related graft donors, with transient mixed chimerism.

Assay used: immunoSEQ multiplex PCR; TCRdb lists only in-frame clones, some missing. The table has some 66,000 clones, over 85% seen once; the top ten hold 9.5% to 12%. A note on this clone: The antigen is undetermined.

Regarding the study as a whole: Tolerant patients' donor-specific Tregs expanded beyond overall Tregs, suggesting antigen-driven growth.

This receptor was taken from a human donor who received a combined kidney and bone marrow transplant. Specimen: CD8+ T cells from blood, collected before the transplant.

The CDR3 region is CASSWGRGELFF. Here the CDR3 DNA reads TGTGCCAGCAGCTGGGGGCGCGGGGAGCTGTTTTTT. The chain is built from TRBV5-4 and TRBJ2-2, with a possible D match to TRBD1 (6 bases). V was clipped by 3 bases and J by 7 bases, with 7 bases between them. CDR1 and CDR2 (germline): SGHNT, YYREEE (reference sequence). The CDR3 consists of 12 residues.